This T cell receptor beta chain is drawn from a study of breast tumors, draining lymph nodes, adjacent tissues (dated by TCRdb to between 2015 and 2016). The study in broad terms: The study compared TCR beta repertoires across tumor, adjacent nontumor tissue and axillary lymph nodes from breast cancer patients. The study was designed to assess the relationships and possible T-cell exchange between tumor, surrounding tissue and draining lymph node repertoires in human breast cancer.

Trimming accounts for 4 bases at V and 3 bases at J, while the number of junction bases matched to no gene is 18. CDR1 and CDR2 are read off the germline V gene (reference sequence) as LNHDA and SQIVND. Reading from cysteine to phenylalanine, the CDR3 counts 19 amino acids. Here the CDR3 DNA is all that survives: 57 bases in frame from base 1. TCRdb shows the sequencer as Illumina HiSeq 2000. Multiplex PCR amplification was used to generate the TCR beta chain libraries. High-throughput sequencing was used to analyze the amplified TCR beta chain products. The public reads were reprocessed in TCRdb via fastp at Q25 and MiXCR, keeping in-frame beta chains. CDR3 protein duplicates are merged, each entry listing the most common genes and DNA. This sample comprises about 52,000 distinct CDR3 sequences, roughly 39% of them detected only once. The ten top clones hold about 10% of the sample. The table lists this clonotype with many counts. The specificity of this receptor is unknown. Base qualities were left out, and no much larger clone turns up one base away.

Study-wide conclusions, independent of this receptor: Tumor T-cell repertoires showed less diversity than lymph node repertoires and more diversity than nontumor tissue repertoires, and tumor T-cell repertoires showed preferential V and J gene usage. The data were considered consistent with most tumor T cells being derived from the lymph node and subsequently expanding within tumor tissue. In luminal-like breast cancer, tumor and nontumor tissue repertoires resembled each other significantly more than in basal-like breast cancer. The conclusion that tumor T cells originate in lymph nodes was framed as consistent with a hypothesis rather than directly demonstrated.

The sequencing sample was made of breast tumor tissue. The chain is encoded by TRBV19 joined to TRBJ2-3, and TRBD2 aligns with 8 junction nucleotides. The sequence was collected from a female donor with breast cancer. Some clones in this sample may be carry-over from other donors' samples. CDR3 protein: CASSTDPGGAGVATDTQYF. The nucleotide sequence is TGTGCCAGTAGTACCGACCCCGGGGGGGCAGGTGTCGCAACAGATACGCAGTATTTT.